This T cell receptor beta chain comes out of a study of T cells after posttransplantation cyclophosphamide. With 5 bases removed from V and 0 bases from J, the gap between germline ends came to 11 bases. CDR3 length equals 14 residues. The germline V gene has CDR1 SGHAT and CDR2 FQNNGV. Notes on the study in general: Recipient CMV seropositivity and CMV reactivation strongly tracked TRB clonality.

Profiled with immunoSEQ multiplex PCR; TCRdb holds only in-frame clones, not every one. The repertoire has about 40,000 clones, none seen only once; the ten largest take roughly 4.3%. There are many counts of this clone. Its cognate antigen is unknown. The V call is TRBV11-2, the J call TRBJ2-7; D remains unclear. Sequenced input: PBMCs. This TCR derives from a woman aged 45 to 65 in good health and a related stem cell transplant donor. Written as DNA, the CDR3 is TGTGCCAGCAGCCTGGGTTGGAGCTCCTACGAGCAGTACTTC. This translates into CASSLGWSSYEQYF.